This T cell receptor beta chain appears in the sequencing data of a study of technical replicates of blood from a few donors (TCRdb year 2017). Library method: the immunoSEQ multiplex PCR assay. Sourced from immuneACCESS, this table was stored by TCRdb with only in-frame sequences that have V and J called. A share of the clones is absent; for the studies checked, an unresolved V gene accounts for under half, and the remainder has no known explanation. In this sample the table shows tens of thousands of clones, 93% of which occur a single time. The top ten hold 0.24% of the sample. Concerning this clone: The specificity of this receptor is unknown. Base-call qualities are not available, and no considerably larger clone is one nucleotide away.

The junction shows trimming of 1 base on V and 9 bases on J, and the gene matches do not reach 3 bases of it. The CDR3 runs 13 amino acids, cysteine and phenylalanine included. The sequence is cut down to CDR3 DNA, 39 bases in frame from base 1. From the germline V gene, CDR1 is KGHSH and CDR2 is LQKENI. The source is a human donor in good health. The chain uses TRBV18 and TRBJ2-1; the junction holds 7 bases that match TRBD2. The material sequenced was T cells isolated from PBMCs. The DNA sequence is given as TGTGCCAGCTCACCACGAGGGGAGGGTGAGCAGTTCTTC. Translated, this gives CASSPRGEGEQFF.